What follows are 32 T cell receptor beta chains derived from one specimen sequenced in a study of T-cell reconstitution after alpha-beta-depleted transplantation in children. TCRbeta library construction was performed incorporating unique molecular identifiers. Using its own MiXCR run on the PCR reads, TCRdb lists one record per CDR3 protein. This sample yields approximately 210,000 distinct CDR3 sequences, of which approximately 15% are seen a single time; roughly 13% belongs to the top ten. The sequencing used PBMCs from the stem cell graft donor, collected from the stem cell graft. The receptors here all came from a human donor who donated a stem cell graft to a child with acute lymphoblastic leukemia.

The rearrangement uses TRBV20-1 and TRBJ2-1, with D perhaps TRBD2 (6 bases). The CDR3 covers 15 residues. Trimming shortened V by 5 bases and J by 1 base, and 15 bases separated the two germline ends. Germline-derived CDR1 and CDR2 are DFQATT and SNEGSKA (reference sequence). CDR3 in DNA: TGCAGTGCTGATAGCGGAGAAGCTTCCTACAATGAGCAGTTCTTC. Translated: CSADSGEASYNEQFF.

This clonotype has a count of ten or more. The gene calls are TRBV5-1 and TRBJ2-3; the D gene could be TRBD1 or TRBD2 (5 bases each). Germline values: CDR1 SGHRS, CDR2 YFSETQ. The CDR3 runs 13 residues. V was pared by 0 bases and J by 6 bases, with 8 bases between. CDR3 DNA: TGCGCCAGCAGCTTGGCGTGGGGGGATACGCAGTATTTT. This encodes CASSLAWGDTQYF.

This clonotype turned up a few times. The chain employs TRBV2 and TRBJ2-1; TRBD1 is a possible D gene (6 bases). Germline CDR1 and CDR2: SNHLY and FYNNEI. V shed 6 bases and J shed 0 bases, with 9 bases lying between them. CDR3 size: 14 residues. The CDR3 sequence: CASRQDSSYNEQFF. Here the CDR3 DNA reads TGTGCCAGCAGACAGGACAGCTCCTACAATGAGCAGTTCTTC. The full variable domain, with the rest looked up from reference TRBV2 and TRBJ2-1, is EPEVTQTPSHQVTQMGQEVILRCVPISNHLYFYWYRQILGQKVEFLVSFYNNEISEKSEIFDDQFSVERPDGSNFTLKIRSTKLEDSAMYFCASRQDSSYNEQFFGPGTRLTVL.

This chain joins TRBV21-1 and TRBJ2-7; the table's D call of TRBD1 was not tested on the DNA. TRBV21-1 is reported as a pseudogene. The CDR3 totals 16 residues. The DNA for the CDR3 is TGTGCCAGCAGCAAAGGGGACGGAGAAAAAGAGTACGAGCAGTACTTC. Its translation is CASSKGDGEKEYEQYF.

In its sample, this clonotype was seen many times. The J gene is TRBJ2-3, the V gene TRBV10-3; TRBD1 is a possible D gene (6 bases). V lost 6 bases to trimming and J lost 1 base, with 14 bases between them. This CDR3 is built from 15 residues. In germline, CDR1 is ENHRY, CDR2 SYGVKD. CDR3 nucleotides: TGTGCCATCAGGTCCGGCGAGGGGGGCACAGATACGCAGTATTTT. Amino acids: CAIRSGEGGTDTQYF.

In this sample, this clonotype turned up many times. The chain employs TRBV29-1 and TRBJ2-7, with D possibly being TRBD2 (5 bases). CDR1 SQVTM and CDR2 ANQGSEA come from the germline V gene. Trimming stripped 4 bases from V and 4 bases from J, with 5 bases between. The CDR3 sequence is 10 residues long. Here the CDR3 reads CSVGEYEQYF. The CDR3 DNA sequence: TGCAGCGTTGGGGAGTACGAGCAGTACTTC.

This clonotype was detected ten times or more. J is TRBJ2-7 and V is TRBV15; 7 bases fit TRBD2. CDR3 length: 14 residues. Germline CDR1 and CDR2: LNHNV and YYDKDF (reference sequence). J lost 0 bases, V lost 1 base, and 0 bases had no gene match. The CDR3 loop reads CATSRGGSSYEQYF. For the CDR3, the DNA is TGTGCCACCAGCAGAGGCGGGAGCTCCTACGAGCAGTACTTC. The variable domain in full, with the rest retrieved from reference TRBV15 and TRBJ2-7, is DAMVIQNPRYQVTQFGKPVTLSCSQTLNHNVMYWYQQKSSQAPKLLFHYYDKDFNNEADTPDNFQSRRPNTSFCFLDIRSPGLGDTAMYLCATSRGGSSYEQYFGPGTRLTVT.

The sample holds a few counts of this clonotype. V usage is TRBV10-3 and J usage is TRBJ1-1; D not certain. The CDR3 spans 16 residues. Trimming removed 7 bases from V and 1 base from J, with 19 bases in between. Germline V gives CDR1 ENHRY, CDR2 SYGVKD. CDR3 residues: CAITPAPGGRNTEAFF. CDR3 nucleotides: TGTGCCATCACCCCAGCCCCGGGAGGGAGGAACACTGAAGCTTTCTTT.

This clonotype was seen ten or more times. The chain couples TRBV5-6 to TRBJ2-3; D may be TRBD1 or TRBD2 (5 bases each). V was cut by 0 bases and J by 0 bases, with 8 bases left in between. This CDR3 spans 15 amino acids. Germline-derived CDR1 and CDR2 are SGHDT and YYEEEE. CDR3 loop: CASSLVGVSTDTQYF. CDR3 DNA: TGTGCCAGCAGCTTGGTGGGGGTGAGCACAGATACGCAGTATTTT.

The V call is TRBV12-3 or TRBV12-4, the J call TRBJ1-3; unclear D gene. Trimming took 8 bases from V and 0 from J, leaving 5 bases between them. The CDR3 length is 12 residues. The CDR3 loop reads CASLLSGNTIYF. Here the CDR3 DNA reads TGTGCCAGCCTACTCTCTGGAAACACCATATATTTT.

This chain links TRBV6-5 with TRBJ2-2; possible D gene TRBD1, 6 bases. V was pared by 2 bases and J by 6 bases, with 19 bases between. The V gene's germline CDR1 is MNHEY and CDR2 SVGAGI. The CDR3 contains 17 residues. CDR3 in DNA: TGTGCCAGCAGTTACCGAAACCGGGACATTTTCCCCGGGGAGCTGTTTTTT. Translating it yields CASSYRNRDIFPGELFF.

This clonotype occurred many times. The CDR3 loop is CASSPRKGWAFF. The CDR3, as DNA: TGTGCCAGCAGCCCTCGTAAGGGTTGGGCTTTCTTT. The rearrangement joins TRBV12-3 or TRBV12-4 to TRBJ1-1; no reliable D call. Between the trimmed V and J ends, which lost 6 bases and 11 bases, there was a span of 16 bases. CDR3 length equals 12 residues.

This clonotype was observed many times. The genes are TRBV3-1 and TRBJ1-1; D is perhaps TRBD1 (5 bases). The ends were cut back, 0 bases at V and 1 base at J, with 9 bases in the middle. This CDR3 has 15 amino acids. The germline V gene encodes CDR1 LGHDT and CDR2 YNNKEL (reference sequence). This chain's CDR3 is CASSQEGQGNTEAFF. CDR3 bases: TGTGCCAGCAGCCAAGAAGGCCAGGGGAACACTGAAGCTTTCTTT.

This clonotype was detected many times. The chain recombines TRBV5-1 with TRBJ2-1; 11 nucleotides line up with TRBD2. The CDR3 runs 16 residues. Germline CDR1 and CDR2: SGHRS and YFSETQ. V was pared by 3 bases and J by 4 bases, with 6 bases of the junction left unmatched. CDR3 sequence: CASSSTSGTPYNEQFF. DNA of the CDR3: TGCGCCAGCAGCTCGACTAGCGGGACGCCTTACAATGAGCAGTTCTTC.

The chain links TRBV19 to TRBJ1-5; 12 bases line up with TRBD1. The germline V gene encodes CDR1 LNHDA and CDR2 SQIVND (reference sequence). This CDR3 region has 16 residues. J lost 6 bases, V lost 6 bases, and 9 bases had no gene match. The CDR3 coding sequence is TGTGCCAGTAGACCCGGGGACAGGGGGCGAGGTCAGCCCCAGCATTTT. It specifies CASRPGDRGRGQPQHF.

This clonotype was found a few times. This chain joins TRBV5-1 and TRBJ2-5; 12 nucleotides align to TRBD2. This CDR3 is 15 amino acids long. With V trimmed by 4 bases and J by 5 bases, 6 bases remained unmatched. Germline CDR1 and CDR2: SGHRS and YFSETQ. Here the CDR3 reads CASSTRTSGIETQYF. The CDR3 region has the DNA TGCGCCAGCAGCACCCGGACTAGCGGGATTGAGACCCAGTACTTC.

At least ten counts were recorded for this clonotype. This chain connects TRBV29-1 to TRBJ2-7, with 8 bases identical to TRBD2. The length of the CDR3 is 13 residues. The trim removed 6 bases at V and 6 bases at J, leaving 10 bases unmatched. Germline V gene lookup returns CDR1 SQVTM and CDR2 ANQGSEA. The CDR3: CSVGFSGSGEQYF. The CDR3 region has the DNA TGCAGCGTGGGGTTCAGCGGGAGCGGCGAGCAGTACTTC.

The table lists this clonotype with many counts. The rearrangement links TRBV5-1 to TRBJ2-1, with D possibly TRBD1 on 6 matching bases. The CDR3 has 16 residues. Germline V gene lookup returns CDR1 SGHRS and CDR2 YFSETQ. V was clipped by 0 bases and J by 5 bases, with 15 bases between them. The CDR3 region is CASSLAHGQINNEQFF. The CDR3 DNA reads TGCGCCAGCAGCTTGGCGCACGGACAGATAAACAATGAGCAGTTCTTC.

This clonotype was seen repeatedly, ten times or more. The V gene is TRBV29-1, the J gene TRBJ2-7; 8 nucleotides agree with TRBD1. The CDR3 has 15 residues. Germline assignment: CDR1 SQVTM and CDR2 ANQGSEA. Unmatched junction bases numbered 12, after V lost 7 bases and J lost 1 base. The CDR3 loop is CSAIPGQGRSYEQYF. The DNA for the CDR3 is TGCAGCGCAATTCCTGGACAGGGACGGTCCTACGAGCAGTACTTC.

This clonotype was recorded at least ten times. This chain joins TRBV27 and TRBJ2-1; TRBD2 agrees at 13 bases. In germline, CDR1 is MNHEY, CDR2 SMNVEV (reference sequence). With 5 bases clipped from V and 3 bases from J, the junction kept 19 bases outside the gene matches. The CDR3 is made up of 21 amino acids. The CDR3 loop reads CASSRRRMTSGRLPNYNEQFF. The CDR3 DNA reads as TGTGCCAGCAGTCGCCGAAGGATGACTAGCGGGAGGCTTCCGAACTACAATGAGCAGTTCTTC.

This clonotype occurred many times. For the CDR3, the DNA is TGTGCCAGCAGTTACTCCCAGGGAGAGGTGAATGAGCAGTTCTTC. Its protein product is CASSYSQGEVNEQFF. The chain joins TRBV6-5 to TRBJ2-1, with D perhaps given as TRBD1 or TRBD2 (5 bases each). V was pared by 0 bases and J by 7 bases, with 13 bases between. This CDR3 contains 15 residues. Germline loops: CDR1 MNHEY, CDR2 SVGAGI.

With regard to this clonotype: A much larger clonotype is one base distant, so this may be a read error. No conserved phenylalanine or tryptophan ends this CDR3, so it is likely a read error. This rearrangement joins TRBV10-3 to TRBJ2-1; 12 nucleotides match TRBD2. Looked up from germline, CDR1 is ENHRY and CDR2 is SYGVKD. This CDR3 is 15 amino acids long. The junction had 1 base not matched to a gene; V was cut back by 0 bases and J by 7 bases. The DNA for the CDR3 is TGTGCCATCAGTGAGTCAACTAGCGGGAGGAATGAGCAGTTCTCC. Translating gives CAISESTSGRNEQFS.

This clonotype was picked up many times. The chain uses TRBV5-1 and TRBJ1-1, with D tentatively TRBD1 (5 bases). The length of the CDR3 is 15 residues. The V end lost 0 bases, the J end lost 0 bases, and 9 bases lay between the germline ends. Germline CDR1 and CDR2: SGHRS and YFSETQ. The CDR3 region is CASSLGGRLNTEAFF. The CDR3 nucleotides are TGCGCCAGCAGCTTGGGGGGCCGGTTGAACACTGAAGCTTTCTTT.

This clonotype turned up a few times. The genes are TRBV27 and TRBJ1-5; D perhaps matches TRBD1 (6 bases). The CDR3 extends over 19 amino acids. CDR1 is MNHEY, CDR2 SMNVEV, per germline (reference sequence). Trimming shortened V by 0 bases and J by 6 bases, and 24 bases separated the two germline ends. The CDR3 spells CASSLSVRVGRGGGQPQHF. In DNA form, the CDR3 reads TGTGCCAGCAGTTTATCAGTAAGAGTCGGCAGGGGCGGAGGTCAGCCCCAGCATTTT.

In this sample, this clonotype turned up many times. The CDR3 nucleotides are TGTGCCAGCAGTTTAAGAGTCGGGGAGCTGTTTTTT. This translates into CASSLRVGELFF. The chain joins TRBV12-3 or TRBV12-4 to TRBJ2-2; D gene uncertain. The V and J ends lost 2 bases and 7 bases respectively, with 5 bases between them. This CDR3 has 12 residues.

This clonotype was picked up many times. The CDR3 protein is CASSTPKSSYNSPLHF. DNA for the CDR3: TGTGCCAGCAGTACCCCCAAGAGCTCCTATAATTCACCCCTCCACTTT. The chain combines TRBV12-3 or TRBV12-4 with TRBJ1-6; D is undetermined. This CDR3 is 16 amino acids long. V was clipped by 5 bases and J by 0 bases, with 11 bases between them.

This clonotype occurred many times. The chain recombines TRBV12-3 or TRBV12-4 with TRBJ2-4, with D unclear. The CDR3 sequence is 15 residues long. V was clipped by 5 bases and J by 4 bases, with 15 bases between them. CDR3 amino acids: CASSPWRGPKNIQYF. Here the CDR3 DNA reads TGTGCCAGCAGTCCCTGGAGAGGCCCAAAAAACATTCAGTACTTC.

This clonotype was detected ten times or more. J is TRBJ2-7 and V is TRBV12-3 or TRBV12-4, with D perhaps TRBD1 (6 bases). This CDR3 region has 17 residues. The V end was cut by 2 bases, the J end by 5 bases, with 22 bases between. CDR3 sequence reads: CASSLKVLGTIGNEQYF. CDR3 nucleotide sequence: TGTGCCAGCAGTTTAAAGGTTCTTGGGACAATAGGGAACGAGCAGTACTTC.

This clonotype was seen only a few times. The CDR3 spells CASSRMGGTSGLNEQFF. The DNA for the CDR3 is TGTGCCAGCAGCAGAATGGGAGGGACTAGCGGGCTCAATGAGCAGTTCTTC. This chain links TRBV9 with TRBJ2-1; 12 bases fit TRBD2. Germline V lookup: CDR1 SGDLS, CDR2 YYNGEE. J lost 6 bases, V lost 4 bases, and 11 bases had no gene match. The CDR3 has 17 amino acids.

This clonotype was found many times. V and J are TRBV11-2 and TRBJ2-3; D gene unclear. The germline gives CDR1 SGHAT, CDR2 FQNNGV. The CDR3 has 15 amino acids. V gave up 9 bases and J gave up 0 bases, with 16 bases separating them. The CDR3: CASTSARSSTDTQYF. CDR3 bases: TGTGCCAGTACCTCGGCCAGATCTAGCACAGATACGCAGTATTTT.

The rearrangement uses TRBV6-5 and TRBJ2-7; TRBD1 matches at 10 bases. J gave up 4 bases and V 6 bases, and 9 bases lay outside the gene matches. This CDR3 contains 15 residues. CDR1 is MNHEY and CDR2 is SVGAGI in the germline V gene. CDR3 in amino acids: CASRGSGTGEYEQYF. CDR3 nucleotide sequence: TGTGCCAGCAGGGGTTCCGGGACAGGGGAATACGAGCAGTACTTC.

This clonotype was seen repeatedly, ten times or more. This sequence joins TRBV20-1 and TRBJ2-2; no reliable D call. V shed 7 bases and J shed 1 base, with 10 bases lying between them. Germline V CDR1 and CDR2: DFQATT, SNEGSKA (reference sequence). The CDR3 length is 13 residues. CDR3 sequence reads: CSGTPGNTGELFF. For the CDR3, the DNA is TGCAGTGGGACCCCAGGGAACACCGGGGAGCTGTTTTTT.